The 18 T cell receptor beta chains given below trace back to one sample, sequenced in a study of cytomegalovirus exposure and HLA in healthy donors (dated by TCRdb to 2015 to 2018). To prepare the library, the immunoSEQ multiplex PCR assay was applied. The multiplex PCR relied on a mix of 60 forward primers for TCR Vbeta segments and 13 reverse primers for TCR Jbeta segments. Drawn from immuneACCESS, this table holds only the in-frame rearrangements with V and J called that TCRdb kept. Clones are partly lost; checked studies trace under half to an unresolved V gene and leave the rest unexplained. The sample includes about 200,000 clones, with 70% to 85% observed a single time. The ten largest clones capture 1.5% to 2% of the sample. The sequencing sample was made of PBMCs. These receptors all stem from a man over 45 in good health and CMV-seronegative.

Comments on this clone: A junction boundary mismatches the germline segment, possibly from a read error. The V and J genes are TRBV7-6 and TRBJ2-7; 10 bases fit TRBD2. Germline V CDR1 and CDR2: SGHVS, FNYEAQ. CDR3 length: 14 residues. CDR3 bases: TGTGCCAGCAGCCACAGCGGGAGGGCCTATGAGCAGTACTTC. Protein product: CASSHSGRAYEQYF.

This clone was observed a few times. This rearrangement joins TRBV7-9 to TRBJ2-7, with D possibly being TRBD2 (5 bases). The CDR3 is made up of 14 amino acids. CDR1 is SEHNR, CDR2 FQNEAQ, per germline (reference sequence). The V gene lost 3 bases and the J gene lost 0 bases, with 9 bases spanning the gap. The DNA of the CDR3 is TGTGCCAGCAGCTTTCGGGAAACCTCCTACGAGCAGTACTTC. Its protein is CASSFRETSYEQYF.

The rearrangement joins TRBV10-3 to TRBJ2-7; 8 positions agree with TRBD1. Germline CDR1 ENHRY, CDR2 SYGVKD. V lost 4 bases to trimming and J lost 6 bases; unmatched junction nucleotides: 8. The CDR3 extends over 14 amino acids. The CDR3 bases are TGTGCCATCAGTGCTCTCCAGGGGGCGGCCGAGCAGTACTTC. Amino acid sequence: CAISALQGAAEQYF.

The rearrangement links TRBV4-1 to TRBJ1-5, with D perhaps matching TRBD1 (5 bases). Trimming removed 0 bases from V and 0 bases from J, with 12 bases in between. Germline V gives CDR1 MGHRA, CDR2 YSYEKL. This CDR3 is built from 17 residues. This CDR3 is CASSQEGRAYSNQPQHF. The CDR3 DNA is TGCGCCAGCAGCCAAGAAGGCAGGGCTTATAGCAATCAGCCCCAGCATTTT.

The chain has TRBV5-6 and TRBJ2-7; 10 positions match TRBD1. V lost 4 bases to trimming and J lost 3 bases; unmatched junction nucleotides: 7. Germline CDR1 reads SGHDT; CDR2 reads YYEEEE. This CDR3 has 15 residues. CDR3 amino acids: CASSGGTGVFYEQYF. For the CDR3, the DNA is TGTGCCAGCAGCGGCGGGACAGGGGTTTTCTACGAGCAGTACTTC.

This clone came up once. The V and J genes are TRBV4-1 and TRBJ2-5; D is perhaps TRBD2 (6 bases). The V and J ends lost 4 bases and 4 bases respectively, with 16 bases between them. This CDR3 region has 15 residues. Per the germline V gene, CDR1 is MGHRA and CDR2 is YSYEKL. Here the CDR3 DNA reads TGCGCCAGCAGCCTCTTTCCGGGAGCGGCAGAGACCCAGTACTTC. It encodes CASSLFPGAAETQYF.

The chain is built from TRBV4-2 and TRBJ1-2, with D tentatively TRBD1 (5 bases). CDR3 length: 15 amino acids. The germline V gene has CDR1 LGHNA and CDR2 YNFKEQ. With 4 bases removed from V and 2 bases from J, the gap between germline ends came to 14 bases. The CDR3, as DNA: TGTGCCAGCAGCCTCTCCGGGGGTTCCAACTATGGCTACACCTTC. Translation gives CASSLSGGSNYGYTF.

Points on this clone: This sample also contains other DNA sequences that code for the same CDR3. The chain joins TRBV10-3 to TRBJ2-5; 8 bases align to TRBD2. Germline CDR1 is ENHRY and CDR2 is SYGVKD. CDR3 size: 14 residues. V trimming: 6 bases; J trimming: 1 base; junction bases outside the gene matches: 4. The CDR3: CAIRGTSGQETQYF. The CDR3 nucleotides read TGTGCCATCAGGGGAACTAGCGGCCAAGAGACCCAGTACTTC.

This clone was observed a few times. This chain connects TRBV2 to TRBJ1-4, with D tentatively TRBD1 (5 bases). Germline V gene data show CDR1 as SNHLY and CDR2 as FYNNEI. Trimming cost V 7 bases and J 0 bases, with 12 bases left between them. The CDR3 totals 15 residues. The CDR3 reads CASTRQTTTNEKLFF. The CDR3 region has the DNA TGTGCCAGCACTAGACAGACAACAACTAATGAAAAACTGTTTTTT.

This clone is a singleton in its sample. This rearrangement joins TRBV27 to TRBJ1-2; 7 nucleotides match TRBD1. Germline V gene data show CDR1 as MNHEY and CDR2 as SMNVEV (reference sequence). This CDR3 has 15 residues. Unmatched junction bases numbered 10, after V lost 6 bases and J lost 3 bases. The CDR3 spells CASRRFYRGDYGYTF. The CDR3 DNA sequence: TGTGCCAGCAGACGATTTTACAGGGGCGACTATGGCTACACCTTC.

In DNA form, the CDR3 reads TGTGCCAGCACCCCAAGGGTCGGGACAGGGGATCAGCCCCAGCATTTT. This translates into CASTPRVGTGDQPQHF. The V call is TRBV4-2, the J call TRBJ1-5, with 10 bases identical to TRBD1. The CDR3 runs to 16 residues. J lost 5 bases, V lost 7 bases, and 11 bases had no gene match. The germline gives CDR1 LGHNA, CDR2 YNFKEQ.

A single count supports this clone. The chain combines TRBV29-1 with TRBJ1-2; D may be TRBD1 (5 bases). The CDR3 spans 13 residues. V lost 7 bases and J 6 bases, leaving 18 bases between the germline ends. CDR1 SQVTM and CDR2 ANQGSEA come from the germline V gene. Here the CDR3 reads CSAPPGPGDGYTF. The DNA of the CDR3 is TGCAGCGCTCCCCCCGGACCGGGGGATGGCTACACCTTC.

The CDR3 bases are TGTGCCAGCAGTAGCCTTGGGACAGGGGATACAGATACGCAGTATTTT. It specifies CASSSLGTGDTDTQYF. This rearrangement joins TRBV28 to TRBJ2-3; 10 nucleotides match TRBD1. The CDR3 has 16 residues. The germline V gene encodes CDR1 MDHEN and CDR2 SYDVKM. V lost 5 bases and J lost 3; bases outside the gene matches: 8.

The rearrangement joins TRBV10-3 to TRBJ1-1, with D perhaps matching TRBD1 (5 bases). Trimming removed 2 bases at V and 7 bases at J, with 5 bases between. The CDR3 spans 11 residues. In germline, CDR1 is ENHRY, CDR2 SYGVKD. In DNA, the CDR3 is TGTGCCATCAGTGAGAGGGGTGAAGCTTTCTTT. It encodes CAISERGEAFF.

The chain couples TRBV7-3 to TRBJ2-1; 10 bases line up with TRBD2. The CDR3 has 14 amino acids. Unmatched junction bases numbered 4, after V lost 4 bases and J lost 7 bases. The germline CDR1 and CDR2 sequences are SGHTA and FQGTGA. Here the CDR3 DNA reads TGTGCCAGCAGCTCACTAGCGGGAATTAATGAGCAGTTCTTC. It translates to CASSSLAGINEQFF.

This clone was detected only once. The chain employs TRBV6-1 and TRBJ2-1; TRBD1 matches at 7 bases. The germline V gene encodes CDR1 MNHNS and CDR2 SASEGT. The CDR3 runs 16 residues. V gave up 2 bases and J gave up 8 bases; unmatched junction bases: 12. The CDR3 coding sequence is TGTGCCAGCAGTGAAAGGTATGGGGGTACAGGGGATGAGCAGTTCTTC. Translation: CASSERYGGTGDEQFF.

This rearrangement joins TRBV5-8 to TRBJ1-1, with 7 nucleotides matching TRBD1. Losses at the gene ends were 0 bases for V and 1 base for J; bases not matched to a gene: 3. Germline CDR1 is SGHTS and CDR2 is YDEGEE. This CDR3 has 15 residues. CDR3 region: CASSLAQGWNTEAFF. In nucleotides, the CDR3 is TGTGCCAGCAGCTTGGCACAGGGGTGGAACACTGAAGCTTTCTTT. Together with reference TRBV5-8 and TRBJ1-1, the CDR3 gives the full variable domain: EAGVTQSPTHLIKTRGQQATLRCSPISGHTSVYWYQQALGLGLQFLLWYDEGEERNRGNFPPRFSGRQFPNYSSELNVNALELEDSALYLCASSLAQGWNTEAFFGQGTRLTVV.

The chain employs TRBV5-1 and TRBJ2-5; TRBD1 matches at 10 bases. Looked up from germline, CDR1 is SGHRS and CDR2 is YFSETQ. The CDR3 has 15 amino acids. J lost 4 bases, V lost 2 bases, and 5 bases had no gene match. The CDR3 DNA reads as TGCGCCAGCAGCTTAGGGACAGGGGAGGCAGAGACCCAGTACTTC. Its protein product is CASSLGTGEAETQYF.